These 21 T cell receptor beta chains share one sample of origin, sequenced in a study of T cell changes during pregnancy in multiple sclerosis. TCRdb keeps only in-frame clones here, not all; method: immunoSEQ multiplex PCR. This sample has 100,000 or so clones; roughly 92% occur once, and the top ten carry around 1.2%. The sequences come from peripheral blood, collected in the second trimester of pregnancy. The receptors were gathered from a female donor with multiple sclerosis, enrolled in a pregnancy study.

The chain has TRBV19 and TRBJ1-1; possible D gene TRBD1, 5 bases. V was trimmed by 2 bases and J by 1 base, leaving 11 bases between them. The CDR3 is 15 residues long. CDR1 LNHDA and CDR2 SQIVND come from the germline V gene (reference sequence). The DNA of the CDR3 is TGTGCCAGTAGTATACCCGGGGGAAAGAACACTGAAGCTTTCTTT. Its protein product is CASSIPGGKNTEAFF.

The V and J genes are TRBV19 and TRBJ1-6; D remains ambiguous. Germline values: CDR1 LNHDA, CDR2 SQIVND (reference sequence). This CDR3 region has 15 residues. V was pared by 4 bases and J by 7 bases, with 14 bases between. The CDR3 reads CASSNENSFNSPLHF. CDR3 coding DNA: TGTGCCAGTAGTAATGAGAATTCCTTCAATTCACCCCTCCACTTT.

This clone is a singleton in its sample. J is TRBJ2-3 and V is TRBV5-1; no clear D. Trimming shortened V by 0 bases and J by 2 bases, and 13 bases separated the two germline ends. Germline lookup yields CDR1 SGHRS and CDR2 YFSETQ. This CDR3 has 16 residues. The CDR3 spells CASSLDGGITTDTQYF. In DNA form, the CDR3 reads TGCGCCAGCAGCTTGGATGGCGGAATCACCACAGATACGCAGTATTTT.

J is TRBJ1-2 and V is TRBV9; tentatively, D is TRBD1 (6 bases). This CDR3 is built from 12 residues. The germline V and J ends were trimmed by 8 bases and 5 bases, with 13 bases remaining between them. CDR1 SGDLS and CDR2 YYNGEE come from the germline V gene. The CDR3 loop reads CASSDRIYGYTF. The CDR3 DNA is TGTGCCAGTTCAGACAGGATATATGGCTACACCTTC.

The CDR3 sequence: CASSVSGTASSGNTIYF. CDR3 sequence (DNA): TGTGCCAGCAGCGTCTCCGGGACAGCCAGCTCTGGAAACACCATATATTTT. The rearrangement joins TRBV5-4 to TRBJ1-3; 7 nucleotides match TRBD1. The germline V gene has CDR1 SGHNT and CDR2 YYREEE (reference sequence). After removal of 4 bases from V and 0 bases from J, the junction contained 10 bases not matched to a gene. The CDR3 sequence is 17 residues long.

V is TRBV5-1 and J is TRBJ2-7, with D maybe TRBD1 (5 bases). The V gene's germline CDR1 is SGHRS and CDR2 YFSETQ. V dropped 0 bases and J dropped 5 bases, with 9 bases sitting between them. The length of the CDR3 is 13 residues. CDR3 DNA: TGCGCCAGCAGCTTGGCCTGGGGCCACGAGCAGTACTTC. This sequence encodes CASSLAWGHEQYF.

The V call is TRBV12-5, the J call TRBJ1-2, with TRBD1 matching over 9 bases. There are 16 residues in the CDR3. Losses at the gene ends were 2 bases for V and 8 bases for J; bases not matched to a gene: 12. In germline, CDR1 is LGHNT, CDR2 FRNRAP. The CDR3 loop reads CASGLSYRDRDDGYTF. Written as DNA, the CDR3 is TGTGCTAGTGGTTTGTCGTACCGGGACAGGGATGACGGCTACACCTTC.

The chain couples TRBV30 to TRBJ1-1; D is undetermined. The CDR3 runs 14 residues. Germline V lookup: CDR1 GTSNPN, CDR2 SVGIG (reference sequence). V gave up 4 bases and J gave up 1 base, with 13 bases separating them. The CDR3 reads CAWIGGSPNTEAFF. The CDR3 DNA sequence: TGTGCCTGGATAGGAGGTTCCCCGAACACTGAAGCTTTCTTT.

The J gene is TRBJ2-1, the V gene TRBV7-3; 13 nucleotides match TRBD2. V shed 5 bases, J shed 4 bases, and the junction held 2 bases outside the gene matches. Germline CDR1 and CDR2: SGHTA and FQGTGA. The CDR3 length is 15 residues. CDR3 nucleotides: TGTGCCAGCAGCAAGGGACTAGCGGGATACAATGAGCAGTTCTTC. It specifies CASSKGLAGYNEQFF.

The V call is TRBV18, the J call TRBJ1-2; D possibly corresponds to TRBD1 (5 bases). Trimming removed 1 base from V and 0 bases from J, with 9 bases in between. The V gene's germline CDR1 is KGHSH and CDR2 LQKENI. The CDR3 is 15 residues long. The CDR3 DNA sequence: TGTGCCAGCTCACCACAGGGGAAGTCTAACTATGGCTACACCTTC. This encodes CASSPQGKSNYGYTF.

V usage is TRBV6-1 and J usage is TRBJ1-1; D unresolved. Germline CDR1 MNHNS, CDR2 SASEGT. The CDR3 consists of 17 residues. V lost 4 bases to trimming and J lost 8 bases, with 26 bases between them. The CDR3 here is CASSAYLPRLTAGEAFF. The CDR3 coding sequence is TGTGCCAGCAGTGCATATCTTCCTCGGCTGACTGCGGGAGAAGCTTTCTTT.

V gene TRBV15 combines with J gene TRBJ2-5; no definite D call. V lost 0 bases to trimming and J lost 1 base, with 9 bases between them. Germline-derived CDR1 and CDR2 are LNHNV and YYDKDF (reference sequence). The length of the CDR3 is 15 residues. CDR3 amino acids: CATSRDLGLQETQYF. DNA of the CDR3: TGTGCCACCAGCAGAGATCTGGGCCTCCAAGAGACCCAGTACTTC.

The J gene is TRBJ2-3, the V gene TRBV18; maybe TRBD2 (7 bases). Per the germline V gene, CDR1 is KGHSH and CDR2 is LQKENI. V lost 4 bases and J 4 bases, leaving 12 bases between the germline ends. The length of the CDR3 is 14 residues. The CDR3 nucleotides are TGTGCCAGCTCACAAGCGGGACATCCAGATACGCAGTATTTT. It yields the protein CASSQAGHPDTQYF. The full variable domain, completed using reference TRBV18 and TRBJ2-3, is NAGVMQNPRHLVRRRGQEARLRCSPMKGHSHVYWYRQLPEEGLKFMVYLQKENIIDESGMPKERFSAEFPKEGPSILRIQQVVRGDSAAYFCASSQAGHPDTQYFGPGTRLTVL.

This clone was found a few times. This chain connects TRBV27 to TRBJ1-1; 7 bases line up with TRBD1. There are 14 residues in the CDR3. Germline loops: CDR1 MNHEY, CDR2 SMNVEV (reference sequence). The junction had 11 bases not matched to a gene; V was cut back by 6 bases and J by 7 bases. CDR3 sequence (DNA): TGTGCCAGCAGAGCTCCCGGGACAGCTATTGAAGCTTTCTTT. Protein sequence: CASRAPGTAIEAFF.

The chain employs TRBV5-1 and TRBJ2-3, with 9 bases matching TRBD1. This CDR3 has 17 residues. J was trimmed by 1 base and V by 4 bases; bases with no gene match: 10. Germline lookup yields CDR1 SGHRS and CDR2 YFSETQ. The CDR3 region has the DNA TGCGCCAGCAGCGAGGGACAGGGAGGTTGGGGCACAGATACGCAGTATTTT. Encoded protein: CASSEGQGGWGTDTQYF.

The CDR3 DNA reads as TGTGCCAGCAGTCCTGACAGGGGAGGTTGGCACGAGCAGTACTTC. Translated: CASSPDRGGWHEQYF. The chain links TRBV2 to TRBJ2-7, with 8 bases identical to TRBD1. J lost 5 bases, V lost 5 bases, and 11 bases had no gene match. CDR1 is SNHLY, CDR2 FYNNEI, per germline. This CDR3 is built from 15 residues.

The chain recombines TRBV19 with TRBJ1-5, with 12 bases lining up with TRBD1. The germline V gene encodes CDR1 LNHDA and CDR2 SQIVND (reference sequence). V was clipped by 7 bases and J by 5 bases; unmatched bases: 12. The CDR3 extends over 17 amino acids. In DNA form, the CDR3 reads TGTGCCAGTACCACACTTCCCGGGACAGGGGGCCATCAGCCCCAGCATTTT. Amino acid sequence: CASTTLPGTGGHQPQHF.

This clone was found once. The chain has TRBV12-5 and TRBJ2-2, with TRBD2 matching 7 bases. The V and J ends lost 6 bases and 5 bases, in that order; junction bases with no gene match: 3. Germline V gives CDR1 LGHNT, CDR2 FRNRAP. This CDR3 spans 13 amino acids. As DNA, the CDR3 is TGTGCTAGTGGACACGGGGGGACCGGGGAGCTGTTTTTT. This sequence encodes CASGHGGTGELFF.

This sequence joins TRBV5-1 and TRBJ1-3, with unresolved D. Deletions cut 1 base from V and 2 bases from J, with 7 bases between. CDR3 length equals 14 residues. CDR1 and CDR2 (germline): SGHRS, YFSETQ. CDR3 loop: CASSLNSAGNTIYF. The CDR3, as DNA: TGCGCCAGCAGCTTGAATAGTGCTGGAAACACCATATATTTT.

This chain connects TRBV19 to TRBJ1-2; the match to TRBD1 covers 7 bases. Per the germline V gene, CDR1 is LNHDA and CDR2 is SQIVND (reference sequence). V lost 5 bases and J lost 0; bases outside the gene matches: 6. The CDR3 totals 15 residues. Here the CDR3 reads CASSAGQDANYGYTF. Here the CDR3 DNA reads TGTGCCAGTAGTGCCGGACAGGACGCTAACTATGGCTACACCTTC.

The J gene is TRBJ2-2, the V gene TRBV10-3, with 7 bases fitting TRBD1. J gave up 6 bases and V 6 bases, and 13 bases lay outside the gene matches. The CDR3 has 16 residues. Germline values: CDR1 ENHRY, CDR2 SYGVKD. CDR3 bases: TGTGCCATCAGCCTCCGGGACAGTGAGGTCGCCGGGGAGCTGTTTTTT. Protein: CAISLRDSEVAGELFF.